This T cell receptor (beta chain) stems from a study of blood T cell repertoires in COVID-19. The wider study: Both acute and convalescent COVID-19 samples were obtained from the United States, Italy and Spain. PBMCs, B-cell-depleted T cells, or T cells were the source of the cDNA or gDNA that made up the material.

The length of the CDR3 is 17 residues. V lost 2 bases and J lost 8, with 22 bases in between. In germline, CDR1 is SGHRS, CDR2 YFSETQ. Original processing methods: The authors estimated nucleated cell counts from reference gene primer amplification. Sequencing was performed with immunoSEQ multiplex PCR; in TCRdb, only in-frame clones are kept and a portion is missing. D and trimming come from the DNA, and the V and J calls and clone size come from that table. This sample has over 200,000 clones, with about 85% found just once. The rearrangement links TRBV5-1 to TRBJ1-4; the D is unclear. The sequence derives from a woman aged 80 or older with acute or convalescent COVID-19. What was sequenced was peripheral blood. The CDR3 DNA follows: TGCGCCAGCAGCTTAAACCCCCGCCCGGGTAGTGGCGAAAAACTGTTTTTT. Its protein product is CASSLNPRPGSGEKLFF.